This TCR beta chain was obtained from a study of cytomegalovirus exposure and HLA in healthy donors. The study, taken as a whole, reports: Later findings reportedly placed an Asian-associated ancestry cluster below the roughly 670-donor mean for N-insertions. Immune exposure information available was restricted to CMV serostatus. The listing of roughly 160 TCR beta chains classed them as cytomegalovirus-associated.

PCR used 60 Vbeta primers and 13 Jbeta primers. Here immunoSEQ multiplex PCR was the method, and the copy in TCRdb shows in-frame clones only, minus some. Counted here are roughly 99,000 clones, about three quarters occurring once; the ten biggest clones make up around 7.8%. From germline, CDR1 is MNHNS and CDR2 SASEGT. V dropped 8 bases and J dropped 8; count of bases not matched to a gene: 10. This CDR3 is built from 13 residues. This clone was counted between two and nine times. Its target is not known. The V gene is TRBV6-1, the J gene TRBJ1-2; the match to TRBD1 covers 8 bases. The receptor's source is a man aged 25 to 40 in good health and CMV-seronegative. The sample comprised PBMCs. The DNA of the CDR3 is TGTGCCAGCGCAGGGGGCTGGCGAGGAGGCTACACCTTC. Its protein is CASAGGWRGGYTF.